Each of the 2 T cell receptor beta chains below was sequenced from the same sample in a study of CD4 and CD8 cells across lung adenocarcinoma regions. Via MiXCR, TCRdb re-called the PCR reads, giving one row per CDR3 protein. This sample has 18,000 or so distinct CDR3 sequences, with 45% to 60% found just once. Sequencing was performed on CD8+ T cells from the center of a lung tumor. These receptor sequences come from a female donor with lung adenocarcinoma. The CD4 and CD8 labels of this study may be unreliable.

This clonotype was picked up many times. The rearrangement joins TRBV27 to TRBJ2-2; D is uncertain. Trimming pared 3 bases from V and 1 base from J, leaving 18 bases between. The CDR3 consists of 18 residues. Germline V gene data show CDR1 as MNHEY and CDR2 as SMNVEV (reference sequence). The CDR3 DNA reads as TGTGCCAGCAGTTTGAGGTCCCCTTCGCCCTTGAACACCGGGGAGCTGTTTTTT. Protein sequence: CASSLRSPSPLNTGELFF.

The table lists this clonotype with a count of one. V gene TRBV6-1 combines with J gene TRBJ1-1; 8 nucleotides line up with TRBD1. The junction had 5 bases not matched to a gene; V was cut back by 6 bases and J by 11 bases. Germline V gene lookup returns CDR1 MNHNS and CDR2 SASEGT. This CDR3 is built from 11 residues. The CDR3 DNA follows: TGTGCCAGCAGCGAGGACAGGGCGGCTTTCTTT. Translating it yields CASSEDRAAFF.